This T cell receptor beta chain appears in the sequencing data of a study of blood T cell repertoires in COVID-19. Study overall: The cDNA or gDNA used as material had been derived from T cells, B-cell-depleted T cells, or PBMCs.

Cohorts were determined from participant-reported clinical history. Cohort 3 donors counted as recovered after two negative PCRs, clearance, or resolved symptoms. The CDR3 is made up of 14 amino acids. Germline V gene lookup returns CDR1 SEHNR and CDR2 FQNEAQ (reference sequence). V shed 5 bases and J 5 bases; nucleotides not matched to a gene: 5. Using immunoSEQ multiplex PCR, the repertoire was profiled, and TCRdb retains in-frame clones only, with some absent. The repertoire has around 310,000 clones, roughly 89% of them found once; the top ten carry roughly a tenth. The genes are TRBV7-9 and TRBJ2-7, with 11 bases that match TRBD2. The sequencing sample was made of PBMCs or T cells enriched from blood (not recorded which). This receptor was identified in a woman in her 30s who had recovered from COVID-19. CDR3 in amino acids: CASSPGLAADEQYF. The DNA of the CDR3 is TGTGCCAGCAGCCCGGGACTAGCGGCCGACGAGCAGTACTTC. The variable domain in full, with the rest retrieved from reference TRBV7-9 and TRBJ2-7, is DTGVSQNPRHKITKRGQNVTFRCDPISEHNRLYWYRQTLGQGPEFLTYFQNEAQLEKSRLLSDRFSAERPKGSFSTLEIQRTEQGDSAMYLCASSPGLAADEQYFGPGTRLTVT.